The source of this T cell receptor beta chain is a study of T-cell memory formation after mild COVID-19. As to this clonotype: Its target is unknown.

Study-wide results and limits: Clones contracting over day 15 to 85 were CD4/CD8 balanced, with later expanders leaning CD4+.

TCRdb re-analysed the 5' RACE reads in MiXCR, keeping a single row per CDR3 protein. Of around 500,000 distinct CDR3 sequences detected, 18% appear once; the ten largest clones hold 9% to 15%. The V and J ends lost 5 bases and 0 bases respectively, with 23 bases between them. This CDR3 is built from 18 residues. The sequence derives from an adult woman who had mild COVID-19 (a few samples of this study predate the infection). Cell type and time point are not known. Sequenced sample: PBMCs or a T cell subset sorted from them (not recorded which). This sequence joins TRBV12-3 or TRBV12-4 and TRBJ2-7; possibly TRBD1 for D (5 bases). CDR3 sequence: CASSARGLGRAASYEQYF. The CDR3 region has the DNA TGTGCCAGCAGTGCACGCGGCTTGGGCAGGGCGGCCTCCTACGAGCAGTACTTC.